This T cell receptor (beta chain) was recorded in a study of control samples from healthy donors and cancer patients. Sequencing was performed with immunoSEQ multiplex PCR; in TCRdb, only in-frame clones are kept and a portion is missing. The table records 110,000 to 150,000 clones, approximately 94% of them present only once. Material for sequencing was blood. The clonotype originates from a middle-aged man in good health.

The CDR3 reads CASSQRHISGNTIYF. Written as DNA, the CDR3 is TGCGCCAGCAGCCAAAGACACATCTCTGGAAACACCATATATTTT. The rearrangement uses TRBV4-3 and TRBJ1-3; D call uncertain. Per germline, CDR1 LGHNA and CDR2 YSLEER. V was trimmed by 2 bases and J by 0 bases, leaving 8 bases between them. The CDR3 runs 15 residues.